The 10 T cell receptor beta chains in this list originate from one sample, sequenced in a study of shared clonotypes between healthy human individuals. Method: immunoSEQ multiplex PCR; TCRdb's copy keeps in-frame clones and lacks some. This repertoire shows some 530,000 clones, 78% found once; its top ten account for 9.5% to 15%. Source material: PBMCs. The source is a woman aged 40 to 55 in good health. Some clones in this sample may be carry-over from other donors' samples.

This rearrangement joins TRBV30 to TRBJ2-3, with D perhaps TRBD1 or TRBD2 (7 bases each). Trimming left V 0 bases short and J 3 bases short, with 10 bases between. CDR1 is GTSNPN and CDR2 is SVGIG in the germline V gene (reference sequence). The CDR3 length is 14 residues. The chain's CDR3 is CAWSVQGGTDTQYF. CDR3 DNA: TGTGCCTGGAGTGTGCAGGGGGGGACAGATACGCAGTATTTT. Combining the CDR3 with reference TRBV30 and TRBJ2-3 gives the whole variable domain SQTIHQWPATLVQPVGSPLSLECTVEGTSNPNLYWYRQAAGRGLQLLFYSVGIGQISSEVPQNLSASRPQDRQFILSSKKLLLSDSGFYLCAWSVQGGTDTQYFGPGTRLTVL.

To note about this clone: Other DNA sequences in this sample translate to the same CDR3. The chain carries TRBV28 and TRBJ2-5, with TRBD2 as a possible D gene (6 bases). V was pared by 6 bases and J by 2 bases, with 10 bases between. The CDR3 has 13 residues. CDR1 is MDHEN and CDR2 is SYDVKM in the germline V gene. CDR3 region: CASRPGGQETQYF. The CDR3 nucleotides are TGTGCCAGCAGACCAGGAGGGCAAGAGACCCAGTACTTC.

The chain employs TRBV7-3 and TRBJ1-5; D uncertain. CDR3 length equals 13 residues. Germline lookup yields CDR1 SGHTA and CDR2 FQGTGA. V gave up 4 bases and J gave up 5 bases, with 9 bases separating them. CDR3 sequence: CASSSRVDQPQHF. CDR3 coding DNA: TGTGCCAGCAGCTCTAGGGTTGATCAGCCCCAGCATTTT. Full variable domain (missing parts from reference TRBV7-3 and TRBJ1-5): GAGVSQTPSNKVTEKGKYVELRCDPISGHTALYWYRQSLGQGPEFLIYFQGTGAADDSGLPNDRFFAVRPEGSVSTLKIQRTERGDSAVYLCASSSRVDQPQHFGDGTRLSIL.

This chain joins TRBV25-1 and TRBJ2-3, with a weak D call TRBD1 (6 bases). The CDR3 totals 15 residues. CDR1 MGHDK and CDR2 SYGVNS come from the germline V gene. V was clipped by 4 bases and J by 0 bases, with 11 bases between them. DNA of the CDR3: TGTGCCAGCAGTGGGGGGCGGACTAGCACAGATACGCAGTATTTT. Protein: CASSGGRTSTDTQYF. The full variable domain, completed using reference TRBV25-1 and TRBJ2-3, is EADIYQTPRYLVIGTGKKITLECSQTMGHDKMYWYQQDPGMELHLIHYSYGVNSTEKGDLSSESTVSRIRTEHFPLTLESARPSHTSQYLCASSGGRTSTDTQYFGPGTRLTVL.

V usage is TRBV7-9 and J usage is TRBJ2-7; no reliable D call. Germline CDR1 is SEHNR and CDR2 is FQNEAQ (reference sequence). The CDR3 is 13 amino acids. The V and J ends lost 1 base and 9 bases respectively, with 13 bases between them. The CDR3 loop reads CASSLESGQRQYF. In DNA form, the CDR3 reads TGTGCCAGCAGCTTAGAATCAGGTCAAAGGCAGTACTTC.

The table lists this clone with a few counts. The CDR3 nucleotides are TGTGCCAGCAGCTTCGCCATAAGCACAGATACGCAGTATTTT. It yields the protein CASSFAISTDTQYF. V gene TRBV5-5 combines with J gene TRBJ2-3; D ambiguous. This CDR3 region has 14 residues. Germline CDR1 SGHKS, CDR2 YYEKEE (reference sequence). Trimming removed 2 bases at V and 0 bases at J, with 7 bases between.

The rearrangement joins TRBV11-3 to TRBJ2-2; D is uncertain. In germline, CDR1 is SGHNT, CDR2 YENEEA. The V end was cut by 5 bases, the J end by 4 bases, with 8 bases between. This CDR3 is built from 13 residues. The CDR3 is CASSEGTTGELFF. The DNA of the CDR3 is TGTGCCAGCAGCGAAGGCACCACCGGGGAGCTGTTTTTT.

This clone was seen a single time. The chain joins TRBV27 to TRBJ1-5; TRBD1 matches at 7 bases. CDR3 length: 15 residues. V shed 2 bases, J shed 4 bases, and the junction held 5 bases outside the gene matches. CDR1 and CDR2 from the germline V gene are MNHEY and SMNVEV (reference sequence). The CDR3 is CASSLLGRGNQPQHF. In DNA form, the CDR3 reads TGTGCCAGCAGTTTACTAGGCAGGGGGAATCAGCCCCAGCATTTT.

A few counts support this clone. The chain has TRBV5-4 and TRBJ2-6; 10 bases agree with TRBD1. The CDR3 has 17 residues. Trimming took 4 bases from V and 0 from J; bases not matched to a gene: 4. The germline gives CDR1 SGHNT, CDR2 YYREEE (reference sequence). Here the CDR3 reads CASSPGQGRSGANVLTF. In DNA form, the CDR3 reads TGTGCCAGCAGCCCGGGACAGGGGCGCTCTGGGGCCAACGTCCTGACTTTC.

As for this clone: The junction does not match germline at one end; this may be a read error. The V gene is TRBV6-1, the J gene TRBJ2-7; 9 bases agree with TRBD1. Germline CDR1 and CDR2: MNHNS and SASEGT. The CDR3 spans 14 residues. CDR3 loop: CASSLTGQGYKQYF. DNA of the CDR3: TGTGCCAGCAGTTTAACGGGACAGGGCTACAAGCAGTACTTC.